This T cell receptor (beta chain) stems from a study of OX40 agonist ivuxolimab in advanced cancers. The CDR3 is 16 residues long. Germline loops: CDR1 SEHNR, CDR2 FQNEAQ (reference sequence). The ends were cut back, 5 bases at V and 0 bases at J, with 14 bases in the middle. Assay: immunoSEQ multiplex PCR; the TCRdb copy retains only in-frame clones and omits some. In the table there are about 140,000 clones, 93% of which are singletons. The receptor was isolated from an adult with an advanced solid tumor such as melanoma, head and neck, liver or kidney cancer. The chain employs TRBV7-9 and TRBJ2-4; D might be TRBD1 (5 bases). This specimen consisted of CD4+ or CD8+ T cells sorted from blood, obtained in a trial of the OX40 agonist ivuxolimab. Here the CDR3 reads CASSPRRTSAKNIQYF. CDR3 nucleotide sequence: TGTGCCAGCAGCCCCAGACGGACATCAGCCAAAAACATTCAGTACTTC.